The clone carrying this T cell receptor beta chain was observed once. Germline loops: CDR1 MNHNY, CDR2 SVGAGI (reference sequence). The CDR3 is 15 residues long. J lost 4 bases, V lost 6 bases, and 9 bases had no gene match. This entry is derived from a study of shared clonotypes between healthy human individuals. Assay used: immunoSEQ multiplex PCR; TCRdb lists only in-frame clones, some missing. Of about 1 million clones in the sample, 70% to 80% were seen once. The receptor's source is a young man in good health. The chain combines TRBV6-6 with TRBJ1-5, with 7 bases aligning to TRBD1. Sequenced sample: memory CD4+ T cells sorted from blood. Subset of the sample: CD45RA-negative fraction. CDR3: CASRQGFWGNQPQHF. DNA for the CDR3: TGTGCCAGCAGACAGGGGTTTTGGGGGAATCAGCCCCAGCATTTT.